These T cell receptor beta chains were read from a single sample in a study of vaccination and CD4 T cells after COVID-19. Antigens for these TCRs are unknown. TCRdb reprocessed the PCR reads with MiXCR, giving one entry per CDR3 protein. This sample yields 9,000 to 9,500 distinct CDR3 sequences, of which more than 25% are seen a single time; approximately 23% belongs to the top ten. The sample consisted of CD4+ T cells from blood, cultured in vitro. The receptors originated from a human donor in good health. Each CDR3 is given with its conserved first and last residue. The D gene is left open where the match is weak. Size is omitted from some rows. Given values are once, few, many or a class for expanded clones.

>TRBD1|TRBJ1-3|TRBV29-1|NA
TGCAGCGTTGGGACAGGGGGGTCAGGAAACACCATATATTTT
CSVGTGGSGNTIYF
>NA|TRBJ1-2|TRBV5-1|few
TGCGCCAGCAGTACGAGGGGCGCTAACTATGGCTACACCTTC
CASSTRGANYGYTF
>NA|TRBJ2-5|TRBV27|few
TGTGCCAGCAGTTTATCTGGACTGAGGCGCGAGACCCAGTACTTC
CASSLSGLRRETQYF
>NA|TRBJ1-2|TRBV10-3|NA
TGTGCCATCGGGATACTGGACTATGGCTACACCTTC
CAIGILDYGYTF
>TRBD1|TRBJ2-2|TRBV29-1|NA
TGCAGCGTTGTGACGGGACAGGGGAACACCGGGGAGCTGTTTTTT
CSVVTGQGNTGELFF
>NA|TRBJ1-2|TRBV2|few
TGTGCCGCGGGGCCTAACTATGGCTACACCTTC
CAAGPNYGYTF
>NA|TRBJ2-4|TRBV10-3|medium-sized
TGTGCCACCAAGGCAGGGTTAGGTGAAAACATTCAGTACTTC
CATKAGLGENIQYF
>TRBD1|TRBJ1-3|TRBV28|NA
TGTGCCAGCAGGGGGACAGGGGCAGGAAACACCATATATTTT
CASRGTGAGNTIYF
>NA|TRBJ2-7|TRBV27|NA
TGTGCCAGCAGTTTATCCCGCTACTCCTACGAGCAGTACTTC
CASSLSRYSYEQYF
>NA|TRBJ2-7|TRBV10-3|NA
TGTGCCATCAGTGATAGTCTCGTAAGGGGCTCCTACGAGCAGTACTTC
CAISDSLVRGSYEQYF
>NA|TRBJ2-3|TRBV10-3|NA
TGTGCCACAGGACCATTGGGTCGGGCAGATACGCAGTATTTT
CATGPLGRADTQYF
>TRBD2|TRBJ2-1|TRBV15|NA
TGTGCCACCAGCAGAGAGAGTAGCGGGAGGACTCACTACAATGAGCAGTTCTTC
CATSRESSGRTHYNEQFF